This T cell receptor (beta chain) was found in a study of neoadjuvant anti-PD-1 for oral cavity cancer. The method was immunoSEQ multiplex PCR; TCRdb's version includes in-frame clones alone and lacks a portion of them. This sample yields around 13,000 clones, of which over 65% are seen a single time; 2.4% belongs to the top ten. Germline V lookup: CDR1 MGHDK, CDR2 SYGVNS. The CDR3 length is 12 residues. V was trimmed by 6 bases and J by 7 bases, leaving 9 bases between them. The origin of this receptor is a person aged 35-79 years with oral cavity squamous cell carcinoma. The starting material was PBMCs, obtained before nivolumab (anti-PD-1) treatment. The chain combines TRBV25-1 with TRBJ1-4; D is uncertain. The CDR3, as DNA: TGTGCCAGCAGGGACCCAGGTGAAAAACTGTTTTTT. Translating it yields CASRDPGEKLFF.